These 27 T cell receptor beta chains came from one sample sequenced in a study of blood T cell repertoires in COVID-19 (dated by TCRdb to the early 2020s). Library preparation was by the immunoSEQ multiplex PCR assay. TCRdb holds this immuneACCESS table with in-frame rearrangements only. Some clones are missing; in checked studies, unresolved V genes explain under half, and the rest has no known cause. The sample table holds hundreds of thousands of clones, of which 75% to 90% were seen once. Approximately 30% of the sample rests with the top ten. Sequenced: peripheral blood. These receptors were obtained from a man in his forties or fifties with acute or convalescent COVID-19.

This chain uses TRBV4-1 with TRBJ1-2; weak D call: TRBD1 (6 bases). CDR3 length: 16 residues. Per the germline V gene, CDR1 is MGHRA and CDR2 is YSYEKL. V shed 1 base and J shed 4 bases, with 16 bases lying between them. The DNA of the CDR3 is TGCGCCAGCAGCCAAGGGGCGCGGGGGGCAGGCTATGGCTACACCTTC. This gives the protein CASSQGARGAGYGYTF.

The chain has TRBV10-3 and TRBJ2-3; 9 bases line up with TRBD2. Germline V gene lookup returns CDR1 ENHRY and CDR2 SYGVKD. Trimming cost V 1 base and J 3 bases; bases outside gene matches: 5. The CDR3 has 16 residues. The CDR3 here is CAISEWGGRGTDTQYF. CDR3 nucleotides: TGTGCCATCAGTGAGTGGGGCGGGAGGGGTACAGATACGCAGTATTTT.

Points on this clone: Other DNA sequences in this specimen translate into the identical CDR3. The V call is TRBV3-1 (or the pseudogene TRBV3-2), the J call TRBJ1-1; 11 positions match TRBD1. Trimming removed 3 bases from V and 5 bases from J; junction bases left unmatched: 5. The germline V gene has CDR1 LGHDT and CDR2 YNNKEL (reference sequence). The CDR3 spans 15 residues. The CDR3 sequence: CASSQPGTGGTEAFF. DNA for the CDR3: TGTGCCAGCAGCCAGCCCGGGACAGGGGGAACTGAAGCTTTCTTT.

The rearrangement links TRBV12-3 or TRBV12-4 to TRBJ1-2; D is undetermined. The ends were cut back, 5 bases at V and 3 bases at J, with 10 bases in the middle. The CDR3 runs 13 residues. CDR3 bases: TGTGCCAGCAGTGAGGAAGAGCACTATGGCTACACCTTC. It encodes CASSEEEHYGYTF.

The genes are TRBV5-6 and TRBJ2-5, with D possibly matching TRBD1 (6 bases). CDR3 length equals 13 residues. The germline CDR1 and CDR2 sequences are SGHDT and YYEEEE. V was clipped by 0 bases and J by 6 bases, with 9 bases between them. The CDR3 spells CASSLGGRQTQYF. CDR3 DNA: TGTGCCAGCAGCTTGGGGGGGCGGCAGACCCAGTACTTC.

The chain links TRBV9 to TRBJ2-1; 8 bases fit TRBD2. Losses at the gene ends were 0 bases for V and 15 bases for J; bases not matched to a gene: 14. Germline assignment: CDR1 SGDLS and CDR2 YYNGEE. This CDR3 is 15 amino acids long. The CDR3 DNA reads as TGTGCCAGCAGCGTAGAGAGGGGGACTAGTCATCATCTGTTCTTC. Amino acids: CASSVERGTSHHLFF.

This sequence joins TRBV6-5 and TRBJ1-2; tentatively, D is TRBD1 (6 bases). There are 15 residues in the CDR3. Trimming removed 0 bases at V and 9 bases at J, with 17 bases between. Per the germline V gene, CDR1 is MNHEY and CDR2 is SVGAGI. The CDR3 nucleotides read TGTGCCAGCAGTTACTCGTGGGACAAGGGTAGAAGCTACACCTTC. This encodes CASSYSWDKGRSYTF.

This chain uses TRBV3-1 (or the pseudogene TRBV3-2) with TRBJ1-3; no clear D. V shed 5 bases and J shed 2 bases, with 10 bases lying between them. Germline CDR1 is LGHDT and CDR2 is YNNKEL (reference sequence). This CDR3 spans 14 amino acids. Here the CDR3 reads CASSELRAGNTIYF. In DNA, the CDR3 is TGTGCCAGCAGCGAATTACGCGCTGGAAACACCATATATTTT.

This clone was detected a few times. V and J are TRBV25-1 and TRBJ2-3; 13 bases align to TRBD2. Trimming removed 1 base from V and 5 bases from J; junction bases left unmatched: 3. Germline V lookup: CDR1 MGHDK, CDR2 SYGVNS. The length of the CDR3 is 16 residues. The CDR3 spells CASSEFRTSGGDTQYF. In DNA, the CDR3 is TGTGCCAGCAGTGAATTCCGGACTAGCGGGGGAGATACGCAGTATTTT.

This rearrangement joins TRBV29-1 to TRBJ1-2; 7 bases agree with TRBD1. This CDR3 is 13 amino acids long. With 7 bases clipped from V and 5 bases from J, the junction kept 10 bases outside the gene matches. Germline V lookup: CDR1 SQVTM, CDR2 ANQGSEA. DNA of the CDR3: TGCAGCGCCCCAGGGGGGACAGAATATGGCTACACCTTC. Amino acid sequence: CSAPGGTEYGYTF.

This clone was seen a handful of times. CDR3 nucleotide sequence: TGTGCCAGCAGCCCAGGGGGATCCAAAAACATTCAGTACTTC. It yields the protein CASSPGGSKNIQYF. This rearrangement joins TRBV7-9 to TRBJ2-4; 7 positions agree with TRBD1. The trim removed 5 bases at V and 2 bases at J, leaving 3 bases unmatched. This CDR3 is 14 amino acids long. In germline, CDR1 is SEHNR, CDR2 FQNEAQ (reference sequence).

This clone was recorded once. J is TRBJ2-3 and V is TRBV6-4; D not certain. This CDR3 spans 13 amino acids. The germline gives CDR1 MRHNA, CDR2 SNTAGT. The V end was cut by 2 bases, the J end by 0 bases, with 3 bases between. The CDR3 bases are TGTGCCAGCAGTGACCCTAGCACAGATACGCAGTATTTT. Translation gives CASSDPSTDTQYF.

There are a few counts of this clone. V gene TRBV7-2 combines with J gene TRBJ2-7; 8 bases match TRBD2. CDR3 length: 14 residues. After removal of 5 bases from V and 5 bases from J, the junction contained 8 bases not matched to a gene. The germline V gene encodes CDR1 SGHTA and CDR2 FQGNSA. CDR3 sequence reads: CASSGNSGINEQYF. The CDR3 nucleotides are TGTGCCAGCAGCGGAAATAGCGGGATTAACGAGCAGTACTTC.

This clone was counted a few times. The V call is TRBV9, the J call TRBJ1-3; D is perhaps TRBD1 (6 bases). The germline V gene has CDR1 SGDLS and CDR2 YYNGEE. The CDR3 contains 15 residues. Trimming left V 4 bases short and J 0 bases short, with 11 bases between. The CDR3 DNA follows: TGTGCCAGCAGCAACCTCAGGGGCTCTGGAAACACCATATATTTT. It yields the protein CASSNLRGSGNTIYF. The whole variable domain, remainder taken from reference TRBV9 and TRBJ1-3, is DSGVTQTPKHLITATGQRVTLRCSPRSGDLSVYWYQQSLDQGLQFLIQYYNGEERAKGNILERFSAQQFPDLHSELNLSSLELGDSALYFCASSNLRGSGNTIYFGEGSWLTVV.

The CDR3 region is CASSSGDSPYNEKLFF. CDR3 bases: TGCGCCAGCAGCTCAGGGGACAGCCCTTATAATGAAAAACTGTTTTTT. The chain uses TRBV5-1 and TRBJ1-4, with TRBD1 matching 7 bases. V lost 3 bases to trimming and J lost 4 bases; unmatched junction nucleotides: 9. The CDR3 is 16 amino acids. Germline V gives CDR1 SGHRS, CDR2 YFSETQ.

V and J are TRBV15 and TRBJ2-3, with D perhaps matching TRBD2 (5 bases). The CDR3 runs 13 residues. V lost 8 bases and J 0 bases, leaving 9 bases between the germline ends. The germline V gene has CDR1 LNHNV and CDR2 YYDKDF (reference sequence). CDR3 nucleotide sequence: TGTGCCACCCGCCCGGGGAGCACAGATACGCAGTATTTT. This gives the protein CATRPGSTDTQYF.

This clone showed up just once. V usage is TRBV15 and J usage is TRBJ2-5, with TRBD1 identical over 8 bases. The CDR3 covers 17 residues. With V trimmed by 3 bases and J by 5 bases, 14 bases remained unmatched. Germline CDR1 reads LNHNV; CDR2 reads YYDKDF (reference sequence). CDR3 in amino acids: CATSRGGDRGFGETQYF. CDR3 coding DNA: TGTGCCACCAGCAGGGGGGGTGACAGGGGCTTCGGGGAGACCCAGTACTTC.

The chain has TRBV29-1 and TRBJ2-7, with no clear D. The germline CDR1 and CDR2 sequences are SQVTM and ANQGSEA. The ends were cut back, 6 bases at V and 6 bases at J, with 9 bases in the middle. The CDR3 has 10 residues. CDR3 bases: TGCAGCGTCACACGCGGCGAGCAGTACTTC. Its translation is CSVTRGEQYF.

The V and J genes are TRBV3-1 (or the pseudogene TRBV3-2) and TRBJ2-1; D gene unclear. Germline CDR1 LGHDT, CDR2 YNNKEL (reference sequence). This CDR3 spans 14 amino acids. Trimming left V 1 base short and J 4 bases short, with 8 bases between. The CDR3 region is CASSQVDWYNEQFF. CDR3 nucleotides: TGTGCCAGCAGCCAAGTTGACTGGTACAATGAGCAGTTCTTC.

The chain joins TRBV5-5 to TRBJ2-7, with 8 positions matching TRBD1. V shed 0 bases, J shed 3 bases, and the junction held 5 bases outside the gene matches. Germline V gene sequence: CDR1 SGHKS, CDR2 YYEKEE (reference sequence). The CDR3 length is 15 residues. CDR3 residues: CASSLGQGYYYEQYF. The CDR3 bases are TGTGCCAGCAGCTTGGGACAGGGGTATTACTACGAGCAGTACTTC.

On this clone: Different DNA sequences within this sample yield the same CDR3. This chain links TRBV29-1 with TRBJ1-5; possible D gene TRBD1, 5 bases. The CDR3 runs to 13 residues. V dropped 4 bases and J dropped 4 bases, with 11 bases sitting between them. Germline CDR1 and CDR2: SQVTM and ANQGSEA. CDR3 sequence: CSVGAGENQPQHF. In nucleotides, the CDR3 is TGCAGCGTTGGAGCGGGGGAAAATCAGCCCCAGCATTTT. Together with reference TRBV29-1 and TRBJ1-5, the CDR3 gives the full variable domain: SAVISQKPSRDICQRGTSLTIQCQVDSQVTMMFWYRQQPGQSLTLIATANQGSEATYESGFVIDKFPISRPNLTFSTLTVSNMSPEDSSIYLCSVGAGENQPQHFGDGTRLSIL.

The chain is built from TRBV5-1 and TRBJ2-7; 13 nucleotides agree with TRBD2. Germline loops: CDR1 SGHRS, CDR2 YFSETQ. V was pared by 4 bases and J by 3 bases, with 7 bases of the junction left unmatched. This CDR3 contains 16 residues. In DNA, the CDR3 is TGCGCCAGCAGCCCCCGGACTAGCGGGAGCATCTACGAGCAGTACTTC. As protein: CASSPRTSGSIYEQYF.

The chain combines TRBV11-2 with TRBJ2-5; D may be TRBD1 (6 bases). Germline values: CDR1 SGHAT, CDR2 FQNNGV. V shed 1 base and J shed 3 bases, with 12 bases lying between them. This CDR3 contains 15 residues. CDR3 sequence reads: CASSLGNRVEETQYF. The CDR3 DNA sequence: TGTGCCAGCAGCTTAGGGAACAGGGTAGAAGAGACCCAGTACTTC.

V usage is TRBV2 and J usage is TRBJ1-2, with D uncertain. Germline assignment: CDR1 SNHLY and CDR2 FYNNEI. This CDR3 comprises 12 residues. V was pared by 5 bases and J by 4 bases, with 8 bases between. In DNA, the CDR3 is TGTGCCAGCAGTCTAAGTGTCTATGGCTACACCTTC. This sequence encodes CASSLSVYGYTF. The whole variable domain, filled in from reference TRBV2 and TRBJ1-2, reads EPEVTQTPSHQVTQMGQEVILRCVPISNHLYFYWYRQILGQKVEFLVSFYNNEISEKSEIFDDQFSVERPDGSNFTLKIRSTKLEDSAMYFCASSLSVYGYTFGSGTRLTVV.

The chain links TRBV6-6 to TRBJ2-3; tentatively, D is TRBD1 (5 bases). The ends were cut back, 6 bases at V and 0 bases at J, with 13 bases in the middle. This CDR3 comprises 15 residues. CDR1 is MNHNY, CDR2 SVGAGI, per germline (reference sequence). The CDR3 sequence is CASSPRTSSTDTQYF. The CDR3 DNA follows: TGTGCCAGCAGCCCACGGACATCTAGCACAGATACGCAGTATTTT.

The chain has TRBV11-2 and TRBJ2-5; D is uncertain. V dropped 3 bases and J dropped 3 bases, with 8 bases sitting between them. The CDR3 runs to 13 residues. Looked up from germline, CDR1 is SGHAT and CDR2 is FQNNGV. Here the CDR3 DNA reads TGTGCCAGCAGCTTTATGAGAAAAGAGACCCAGTACTTC. Amino acids: CASSFMRKETQYF. Drawing the rest from reference TRBV11-2 and TRBJ2-5, the complete variable domain is EAGVAQSPRYKIIEKRQSVAFWCNPISGHATLYWYQQILGQGPKLLIQFQNNGVVDDSQLPKDRFSAERLKGVDSTLKIQPAKLEDSAVYLCASSFMRKETQYFGPGTRLLVL.

The rearrangement links TRBV25-1 to TRBJ1-2; D is ambiguous. Trimming removed 0 bases from V and 0 bases from J, with 8 bases in between. CDR3 length equals 15 residues. CDR1 and CDR2 from the germline V gene are MGHDK and SYGVNS. In DNA, the CDR3 is TGTGCCAGCAGTGAATACGGCACTACTAACTATGGCTACACCTTC. Translating gives CASSEYGTTNYGYTF.